The clone carrying this TCR beta chain was observed many times. What it binds is not known. These data belong to a study of early T cells in non-severe SARS-CoV-2 infection. Unique molecular identifiers were attached to individual cDNA molecules. One entry per CDR3 protein, called by TCRdb with MiXCR from the 5' RACE reads. In the table there are fewer than 55,000 distinct CDR3 sequences, about 6% of which are singletons. Study outcomes and limitations: Anti-spike CD8 responses were favored in VDJdb matching, and private and CD4 specificities were missed.

The germline CDR1 and CDR2 sequences are SGHTA and FQGTGA. CDR3 length: 14 amino acids. The germline V and J ends were trimmed by 2 bases and 3 bases, with 8 bases remaining between them. This receptor was taken from an adult who was a healthcare worker with PCR-confirmed SARS-CoV-2 infection or an uninfected control (not recorded which). This chain uses TRBV7-3 with TRBJ2-1; D is tentatively TRBD1 or TRBD2 (5 bases each). Here the sequenced sample was whole blood, taken at baseline. CDR3 sequence: CASSLSGSYNEQFF. CDR3 DNA: TGTGCCAGCAGCTTATCAGGGAGCTACAATGAGCAGTTCTTC.